The 2 T cell receptor beta chains given below trace back to one sample, sequenced in a study of monozygotic twins with inflammatory bowel disease. No DNA is given; TCRdb re-called the 5' RACE reads and lists each CDR3 protein once. The ten top clones account for roughly 3%, within a sample of about 160,000 distinct CDR3 sequences. Sequenced material: blood. The source of these receptors is a human donor with ulcerative colitis or Crohn's disease, or a healthy co-twin of an affected twin (not recorded which).

This sequence joins TRBV7-9 and TRBJ2-7; the TRBD1 assignment by TCRdb is unverifiable without DNA. This CDR3 contains 16 residues. Looked up from germline, CDR1 is SEHNR and CDR2 is FQNEAQ (reference sequence). The CDR3: CASSLAWGARSYEQYF.

The J gene is TRBJ2-7, the V gene TRBV20-1; TCRdb's D gene call, TRBD2, goes unchecked for lack of DNA. The CDR3 spans 16 residues. Germline values: CDR1 DFQATT, CDR2 SNEGSKA (reference sequence). The CDR3 loop reads CSARSSTSGAGYEQYF.